This is a list of T cell receptor beta chains from one sample in a study of cytomegalovirus exposure and HLA in healthy donors. The data were produced by immunoSEQ multiplex PCR, yet TCRdb's version contains in-frame clones alone and is incomplete. The sample has approximately 180,000 clones; around 75% are singletons. The specimen was PBMCs. All receptors come from a male donor in good health and CMV-seronegative. Both conserved end residues are part of each CDR3. The D gene is left open where the match is weak. Size values are once, few and many counts, or a class for expanded clones, and some rows have none.

15	TRBJ2-3	.	TRBD2	TRBV6-5	TGTGCCAGCAGTTCGACAGCGGGGGGCACAGATACGCAGTATTTT	CASSSTAGGTDTQYF
14	TRBJ1-5	.	TRBD1	TRBV6-1	TGTGCCATTCACAGGGGGCAACGCAATCAGCCCCAGCATTTT	CAIHRGQRNQPQHF
15	TRBJ2-7	.	.	TRBV2	TGTGCCAGCAGTGAAAAGACAGGATACACTCACGAGCAGTACTTC	CASSEKTGYTHEQYF
16	TRBJ2-1	.	TRBD2	TRBV15	TGTGCCACCAGCAGCTCTAGCGGGGGGTCCTACAATGAGCAGTTCTTC	CATSSSSGGSYNEQFF
16	TRBJ2-7	.	TRBD2	TRBV4-3	TGCGCCAGCAGCCATTCAGGACTAGCGGGAGTCTACGAGCAGTACTTC	CASSHSGLAGVYEQYF
15	TRBJ1-5	.	.	TRBV28	TGTGCCAGCAGTTTTCGAGGAGGTGGCAATCAGCCCCAGCATTTT	CASSFRGGGNQPQHF
13	TRBJ1-5	.	.	TRBV27	TGTGCCAGCGGCTGGGACTCGGGACAGCCCCAGCATTTT	CASGWDSGQPQHF
14	TRBJ1-2	.	TRBD1	TRBV7-9	TGTGCCAGCCACGGACAGGGACTTAACTATGGCTACACCTTC	CASHGQGLNYGYTF
16	TRBJ2-1	.	TRBD2	TRBV27	TGTGCCAGCAGTTTATCCAGCGGGGAAACCTACAATGAGCAGTTCTTC	CASSLSSGETYNEQFF
16	TRBJ2-1	.	TRBD2	TRBV2	TGTGCCAGCAGGGTGAGCAGACTAGCGGGAGGGCATGAGCAGTTCTTC	CASRVSRLAGGHEQFF
15	TRBJ1-1	.	.	TRBV4-2	TGTGCCAGCAGCCACGCAGATTCCATGAACACTGAAGCTTTCTTT	CASSHADSMNTEAFF
12	TRBJ2-7	.	.	TRBV29-1	TGCAGCGTTGTGGGGAGCTCCTACGAGCAGTACTTC	CSVVGSSYEQYF
12	TRBJ1-5	.	.	TRBV15	TGTGCCACCAAGACAGGCAATCAGCCCCAGCATTTT	CATKTGNQPQHF
15	TRBJ1-1	.	TRBD1	TRBV30	TGTGCCTGGAGCTTAGGACAGGGGTCGAACACTGAAGCTTTCTTT	CAWSLGQGSNTEAFF
14	TRBJ2-7	.	.	TRBV6-5	TGTGCCAGCAGTTACGCGGCGGGGACCTACGAGCAGTACTTC	CASSYAAGTYEQYF
15	TRBJ1-5	.	TRBD1	TRBV6-5	TGTGCCAGCGGCGCAGAGGTGGCAGGGGGACAGCCCCAGCATTTT	CASGAEVAGGQPQHF
13	TRBJ2-2	few	.	TRBV10-1	TGCGCCAGCCAGGACGGAGGGACCGGGGAGCTGTTTTTT	CASQDGGTGELFF
12	TRBJ1-6	.	.	TRBV10-1	TGCGCCAGCAGTGAAGGGGGTTCACCCCTCCACTTT	CASSEGGSPLHF
11	TRBJ2-3	.	.	TRBV20-1	TGCAGTGCTGGGCTCACAGATACGCAGTATTTT	CSAGLTDTQYF
13	TRBJ2-3	.	.	TRBV25-1	TGTGCCAGCAGTGATCCCAACACAGATACGCAGTATTTT	CASSDPNTDTQYF
12	TRBJ2-1	once	TRBD1	TRBV10-3	TGTGCCACGGAAGACAGGGGCAATGAGCAGTTCTTC	CATEDRGNEQFF
16	TRBJ1-5	.	TRBD1	TRBV6-1	TGTGCCAGCAGTGAATGGGACAGTTATAGCAATCAGCCCCAGCATTTT	CASSEWDSYSNQPQHF
14	TRBJ2-7	.	.	TRBV30	TGTGCCTGGAGTGTAAGAGACTCCACCTACGAGCAGTACTTC	CAWSVRDSTYEQYF
14	TRBJ2-3	.	.	TRBV5-4	TGTGCCAGCACCCGTCCGGGAAGCACAGATACGCAGTATTTT	CASTRPGSTDTQYF
13	TRBJ2-6	.	TRBD2	TRBV19	TGTGCTAGCGGGCTCTCTGGGGCCAACGTCCTGACTTTC	CASGLSGANVLTF
18	TRBJ2-4	.	TRBD1	TRBV5-1	TGCGCCAGCAGCTTGTGGACAGGAGAAAATATAGCCAAAAACATTCAGTACTTC	CASSLWTGENIAKNIQYF
14	TRBJ2-7	.	TRBD1	TRBV6-5	TGTGCCAGCCAGAACAGGGGTAAGAGCTACGAGCAGTACTTC	CASQNRGKSYEQYF